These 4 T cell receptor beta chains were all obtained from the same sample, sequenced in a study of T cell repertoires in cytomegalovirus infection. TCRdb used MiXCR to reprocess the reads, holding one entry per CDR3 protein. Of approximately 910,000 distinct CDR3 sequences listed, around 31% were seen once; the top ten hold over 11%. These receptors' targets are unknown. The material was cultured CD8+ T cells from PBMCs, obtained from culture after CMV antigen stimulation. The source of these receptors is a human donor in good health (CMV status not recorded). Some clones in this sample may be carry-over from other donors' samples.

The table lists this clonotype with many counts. Here the CDR3 DNA reads TGTGCCAGCAGCTCCCCTGGACACAGTAACTATGGCTACACCTTC. This gives the protein CASSSPGHSNYGYTF. The rearrangement links TRBV7-2 to TRBJ1-2; perhaps TRBD1 as D (5 bases). This CDR3 region has 15 residues. V dropped 4 bases and J dropped 1 base, with 13 bases sitting between them. Germline V CDR1 and CDR2: SGHTA, FQGNSA.

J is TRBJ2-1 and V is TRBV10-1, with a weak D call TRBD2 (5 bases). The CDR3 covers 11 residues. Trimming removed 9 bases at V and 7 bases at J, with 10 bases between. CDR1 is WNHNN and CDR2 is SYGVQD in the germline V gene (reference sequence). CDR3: CARAGGNEQFF. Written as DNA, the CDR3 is TGCGCCAGGGCGGGTGGGAATGAGCAGTTCTTC.

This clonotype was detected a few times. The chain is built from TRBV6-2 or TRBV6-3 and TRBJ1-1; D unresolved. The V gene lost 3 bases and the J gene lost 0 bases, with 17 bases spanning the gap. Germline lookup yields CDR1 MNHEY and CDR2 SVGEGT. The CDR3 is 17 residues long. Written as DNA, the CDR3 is TGTGCCAGCAGTTATAGGATTCGTGAAGGATTGAACACTGAAGCTTTCTTT. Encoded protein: CASSYRIREGLNTEAFF.

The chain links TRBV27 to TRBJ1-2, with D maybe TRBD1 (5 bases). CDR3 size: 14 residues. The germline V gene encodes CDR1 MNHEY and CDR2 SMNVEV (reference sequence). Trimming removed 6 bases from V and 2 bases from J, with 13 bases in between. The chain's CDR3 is CASSASGWNYGYTF. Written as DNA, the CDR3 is TGTGCCAGCAGCGCTTCAGGGTGGAACTATGGCTACACCTTC.